These T cell receptor beta chains were read from a single sample in a study of long-term antiretroviral therapy in people with HIV. Here immunoSEQ multiplex PCR was the method, and the copy in TCRdb shows in-frame clones only, minus some. Among about 33,000 clones listed, just under 80% were seen once. The sample in question was unsorted PBMCs, obtained 3.1 years after starting antiretroviral therapy. These receptors were collected from a woman between 45 and 65 years old with HIV. Both conserved end residues are part of each CDR3. The D gene is left open where the match is weak. Size is omitted from some rows. Given values are once, few, many or a class for expanded clones.

D,J,size,length,V,CDR3,DNA
-,TRBJ2-7,-,16,TRBV10-3,CAISGPQKSSSYEQYF,TGTGCCATCAGTGGGCCCCAAAAGAGCAGCTCCTACGAGCAGTACTTC
-,TRBJ1-1,-,20,TRBV4-2,CASSQDNIRGVLILNTEAFF,TGTGCCAGCAGCCAAGACAACATCCGAGGCGTCTTAATTTTGAACACTGAAGCTTTCTTT
TRBD1,TRBJ1-2,-,15,TRBV9,CASSIGTGDYDGYTF,TGTGCCAGCAGCATAGGGACAGGGGATTATGATGGCTACACCTTC
-,TRBJ2-6,-,15,TRBV18,CASSPGEAGANVLTF,TGTGCCAGCTCACCAGGGGAAGCTGGGGCCAACGTCCTGACTTTC
-,TRBJ1-1,-,13,TRBV6-1,CASSEVWGTEAFF,TGTGCCAGCAGTGAAGTTTGGGGAACTGAAGCTTTCTTT
-,TRBJ1-2,-,15,TRBV4-1,CASSQDSGRGYGYTF,TGCGCCAGCAGCCAAGATTCGGGCAGGGGCTATGGCTACACCTTC
-,TRBJ1-4,-,11,TRBV27,CASTDGEKLFF,TGTGCCAGCACAGACGGTGAAAAACTGTTTTTT
-,TRBJ1-1,-,15,TRBV5-4,CASSARTVRNTEAFF,TGTGCCAGCAGCGCCCGGACAGTGAGGAACACTGAAGCTTTCTTT
-,TRBJ2-1,-,13,TRBV29-1,CSVAQPEGTEQFF,TGCAGCGTAGCCCAACCCGAGGGAACTGAGCAGTTCTTC
-,TRBJ2-5,-,14,TRBV27,CASSRAGSRETQYF,TGTGCCAGCAGCCGTGCGGGGTCCCGGGAGACCCAGTACTTC
TRBD2,TRBJ2-1,-,16,TRBV19,CASSIGGLAGYNEQFF,TGTGCCAGTAGTATAGGGGGACTAGCTGGGTACAATGAGCAGTTCTTC
-,TRBJ1-5,-,13,TRBV6-5,CASSYGVNQPQHF,TGTGCCAGCAGTTACGGGGTCAATCAGCCCCAGCATTTT
TRBD1,TRBJ2-1,-,14,TRBV5-1,CASSFDRVYNEQFF,TGCGCCAGCAGCTTCGACAGGGTTTACAATGAGCAGTTCTTC
-,TRBJ2-7,-,12,TRBV19,CASSIVGFEQYF,TGTGCCAGTAGTATAGTGGGTTTTGAGCAGTACTTC
-,TRBJ1-3,-,15,TRBV6-5,CASRPGPSSGNTIYF,TGTGCCAGCAGGCCTGGACCGAGCTCTGGAAACACCATATATTTT
TRBD1,TRBJ1-2,-,16,TRBV5-1,CASSRLGQGVNYGYTF,TGCGCCAGCAGCCGTCTCGGACAGGGGGTGAACTATGGCTACACCTTC
-,TRBJ2-1,-,15,TRBV19,CASSLRGGAYNEQFF,TGTGCCAGTAGTCTGAGGGGGGGGGCCTACAATGAGCAGTTCTTC
-,TRBJ2-1,-,11,TRBV7-9,CASRIGAEQFF,TGTGCCAGCAGGATTGGTGCTGAGCAGTTCTTC
-,TRBJ2-7,-,15,TRBV15,CATSRTTVSSYEQYF,TGTGCCACCAGCAGAACGACAGTGAGCTCCTACGAGCAGTACTTC
-,TRBJ1-4,-,14,TRBV6-5,CASSQGRMNEKLFF,TGTGCCAGCAGCCAGGGACGGATGAATGAAAAACTGTTTTTT
-,TRBJ1-6,-,13,TRBV30,CAWETGADSPLHF,TGTGCCTGGGAGACAGGCGCCGATTCACCCCTCCACTTT
TRBD1,TRBJ1-4,once,19,TRBV27,CASSSNRQGPFPTNEKLFF,TGTGCCAGCAGTTCCAACAGACAGGGCCCCTTTCCAACTAATGAAAAACTGTTTTTT
-,TRBJ1-5,-,15,TRBV28,CASSRITRGNQPQHF,TGTGCCAGCAGCCGAATTACGAGGGGCAATCAGCCCCAGCATTTT
-,TRBJ2-5,-,14,TRBV7-6,CASSLAGRTQTQYF,TGTGCCAGCAGCTTAGCCGGCAGGACCCAGACCCAGTACTTC
-,TRBJ1-1,few,11,TRBV27,CASSFGYRAFF,TGTGCCAGCAGTTTCGGATACAGAGCTTTCTTT
-,TRBJ2-3,-,16,TRBV4-2,CASSQVNGDSTDTQYF,TGTGCCAGCAGCCAAGTTAATGGAGACTCCACAGATACGCAGTATTTT
TRBD2,TRBJ2-3,-,17,TRBV4-1,CASSPLGTSGGRDTQYF,TGCGCCAGCAGCCCCCTGGGGACTAGCGGGGGTAGGGATACGCAGTATTTT
TRBD1,TRBJ2-7,-,15,TRBV27,CASSIGTGYSYEQYF,TGTGCCAGCAGCATCGGGACAGGTTATTCCTACGAGCAGTACTTC
TRBD1,TRBJ1-3,-,15,TRBV5-1,CASSLGGQTGNTIYF,TGCGCCAGCAGCTTGGGGGGACAGACTGGAAACACCATATATTTT
-,TRBJ1-2,-,15,TRBV5-5,CASSLVGLTDYGYTF,TGTGCCAGCAGCTTGGTCGGGCTAACTGACTATGGCTACACCTTC
-,TRBJ2-5,-,14,TRBV18,CASSVAGYQETQYF,TGTGCCAGCTCCGTCGCAGGGTACCAAGAGACCCAGTACTTC
-,TRBJ2-3,-,17,TRBV7-9,CASSWRRQATSTDTQYF,TGTGCCAGCAGCTGGCGGAGGCAGGCAACTAGCACAGATACGCAGTATTTT
-,TRBJ2-1,-,14,TRBV2,CASSPLATYNEQFF,TGTGCCAGCAGTCCCCTAGCGACCTACAATGAGCAGTTCTTC
TRBD1,TRBJ2-7,few,13,TRBV2,CASTWTGTYEQYF,TGTGCCAGCACTTGGACAGGGACCTACGAGCAGTACTTC
-,TRBJ1-1,once,14,TRBV2,CASSEGEEYTEAFF,TGTGCCAGCAGTGAAGGGGAAGAGTACACTGAAGCTTTCTTT
-,TRBJ1-1,-,14,TRBV9,CASSVLSANTEAFF,TGTGCCAGCAGCGTACTATCAGCGAACACTGAAGCTTTCTTT
-,TRBJ1-5,few,13,TRBV4-1,CASSGDSNQPQHF,TGCGCCAGCAGTGGGGATAGCAATCAGCCCCAGCATTTT
-,TRBJ1-6,once,15,TRBV10-1,CASSGPGHYNSPLHF,TGCGCCAGCAGTGGGCCGGGTCATTATAATTCACCCCTCCACTTT
TRBD1,TRBJ2-1,-,14,TRBV7-2,CASSPGTEYNEQFF,TGTGCCAGCAGCCCAGGGACAGAATACAATGAGCAGTTCTTC
TRBD2,TRBJ2-1,-,15,TRBV4-1,CASSLPSGLYNEQFF,TGCGCCAGCAGCCTCCCTAGCGGATTATACAATGAGCAGTTCTTC
-,TRBJ1-1,-,13,TRBV7-3,CASSFHKNTEAFF,TGTGCCAGCAGCTTCCACAAGAACACTGAAGCTTTCTTT
TRBD1,TRBJ2-3,-,16,TRBV19,CASSIGTGGSTDTQYF,TGTGCCAGTAGTATTGGGACAGGGGGTAGCACAGATACGCAGTATTTT
-,TRBJ1-6,-,13,TRBV30,CAWSVTGNSPLHF,TGTGCCTGGAGTGTAACGGGAAATTCACCCCTCCACTTT
-,TRBJ2-2,-,16,TRBV9,CASSVGYSVGTGELFF,TGTGCCAGCAGCGTAGGGTATAGTGTGGGCACCGGGGAGCTGTTTTTT
-,TRBJ1-4,-,13,TRBV5-1,CASSLGTAEKLFF,TGCGCCAGCAGCTTGGGGACAGCTGAAAAACTGTTTTTT
TRBD2,TRBJ2-1,-,16,TRBV11-3,CASSIRAGGYDNEQFF,TGTGCCAGCAGCATTAGAGCGGGGGGTTACGACAATGAGCAGTTCTTC
TRBD1,TRBJ1-1,-,18,TRBV5-1,CASSLLRPGQGANTEAFF,TGCGCCAGCAGCCTTCTTAGACCGGGACAGGGGGCTAACACTGAAGCTTTCTTT
-,TRBJ2-5,few,14,TRBV5-4,CASSLDSGQWDQYF,TGTGCCAGCAGCTTGGATTCGGGGCAGTGGGACCAGTACTTC
TRBD2,TRBJ2-5,once,14,TRBV10-2,CATSSGGNQETQYF,TGCGCCACCTCTAGCGGTGGTAACCAAGAGACCCAGTACTTC
-,TRBJ2-3,-,14,TRBV29-1,CSVDGAGVTDTQYF,TGCAGCGTTGACGGGGCCGGAGTCACAGATACGCAGTATTTT
-,TRBJ2-2,-,15,TRBV6-6,CASRGGGPYTGELFF,TGTGCCAGCAGGGGAGGGGGGCCATACACCGGGGAGCTGTTTTTT
TRBD1,TRBJ1-1,-,14,TRBV5-1,CASSKQGRDTEAFF,TGCGCCAGCAGCAAACAGGGGAGGGACACTGAAGCTTTCTTT
TRBD1,TRBJ2-2,-,15,TRBV7-3,CASSHDRGRDGELFF,TGTGCCAGCAGCCACGACAGGGGCAGAGACGGGGAGCTGTTTTTT
-,TRBJ2-6,-,14,TRBV6-1,CASSEYGITNVLTF,TGTGCCAGCAGTGAATACGGGATAACCAACGTCCTGACTTTC